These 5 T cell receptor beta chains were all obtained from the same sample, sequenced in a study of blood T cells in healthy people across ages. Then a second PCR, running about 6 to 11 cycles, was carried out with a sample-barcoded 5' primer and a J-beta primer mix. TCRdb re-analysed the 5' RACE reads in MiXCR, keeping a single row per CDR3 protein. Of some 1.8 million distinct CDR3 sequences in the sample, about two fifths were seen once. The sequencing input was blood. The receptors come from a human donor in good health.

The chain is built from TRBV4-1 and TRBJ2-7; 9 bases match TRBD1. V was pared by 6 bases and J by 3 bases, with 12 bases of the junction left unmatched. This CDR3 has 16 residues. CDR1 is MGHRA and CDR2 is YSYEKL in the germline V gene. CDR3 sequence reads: CASSGGDRAPLYEQYF. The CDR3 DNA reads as TGCGCCAGCAGTGGGGGGGACAGGGCCCCCCTCTACGAGCAGTACTTC.

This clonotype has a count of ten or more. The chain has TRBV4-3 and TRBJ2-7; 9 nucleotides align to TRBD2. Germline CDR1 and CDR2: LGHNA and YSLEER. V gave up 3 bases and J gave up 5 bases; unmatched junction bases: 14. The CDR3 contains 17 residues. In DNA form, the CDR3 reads TGCGCCAGCAGCCATGACGCATCGCGGGGGGGCCTGAACGAGCAGTACTTC. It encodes CASSHDASRGGLNEQYF.

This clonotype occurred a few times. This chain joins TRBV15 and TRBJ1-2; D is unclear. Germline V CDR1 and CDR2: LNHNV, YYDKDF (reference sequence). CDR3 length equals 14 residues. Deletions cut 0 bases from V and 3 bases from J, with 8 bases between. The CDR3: CATSRDNGDYGYTF. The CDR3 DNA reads TGTGCCACCAGCAGAGATAACGGTGACTATGGCTACACCTTC.

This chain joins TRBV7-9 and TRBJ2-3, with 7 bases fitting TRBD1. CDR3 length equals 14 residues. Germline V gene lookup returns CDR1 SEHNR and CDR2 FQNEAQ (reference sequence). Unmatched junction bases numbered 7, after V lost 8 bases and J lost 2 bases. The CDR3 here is CASCPGQYTDTQYF. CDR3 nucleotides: TGTGCCAGCTGTCCGGGACAGTACACAGATACGCAGTATTTT.

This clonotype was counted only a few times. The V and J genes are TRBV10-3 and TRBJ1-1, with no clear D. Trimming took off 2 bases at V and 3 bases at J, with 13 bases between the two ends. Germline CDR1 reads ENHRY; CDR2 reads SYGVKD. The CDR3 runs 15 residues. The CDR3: CAISETGLLDTEAFF. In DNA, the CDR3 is TGTGCCATCAGTGAGACCGGACTTCTTGACACTGAAGCTTTCTTT.